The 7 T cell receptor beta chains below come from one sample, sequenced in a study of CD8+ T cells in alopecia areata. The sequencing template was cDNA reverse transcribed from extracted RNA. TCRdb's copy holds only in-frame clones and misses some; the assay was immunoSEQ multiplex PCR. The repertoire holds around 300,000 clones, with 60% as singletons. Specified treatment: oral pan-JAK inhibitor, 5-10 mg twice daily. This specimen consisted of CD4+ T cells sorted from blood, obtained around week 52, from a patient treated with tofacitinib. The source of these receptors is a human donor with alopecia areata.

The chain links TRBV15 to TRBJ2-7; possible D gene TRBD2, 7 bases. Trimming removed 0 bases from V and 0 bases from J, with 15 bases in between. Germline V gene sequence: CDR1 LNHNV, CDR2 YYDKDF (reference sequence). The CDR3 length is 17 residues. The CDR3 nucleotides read TGTGCCACCAGCAGAGATGCTCGGGGGGCGCGCTCCTACGAGCAGTACTTC. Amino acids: CATSRDARGARSYEQYF.

CDR3 region: CASSPGYGYTF. The DNA of the CDR3 is TGTGCCAGCAGCCCAGGGTATGGCTACACCTTC. The J gene is TRBJ1-2, the V gene TRBV11-2, with D maybe TRBD1 (5 bases). The CDR3 is made up of 11 amino acids. The V gene's germline CDR1 is SGHAT and CDR2 FQNNGV. Trimming left V 5 bases short and J 5 bases short, with 6 bases between.

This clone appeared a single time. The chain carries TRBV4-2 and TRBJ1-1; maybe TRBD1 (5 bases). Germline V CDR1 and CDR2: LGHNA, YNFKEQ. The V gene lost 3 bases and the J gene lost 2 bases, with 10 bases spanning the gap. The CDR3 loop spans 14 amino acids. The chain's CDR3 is CASSHLDRNTEAFF. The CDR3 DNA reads TGTGCCAGCAGCCATCTAGACAGAAACACTGAAGCTTTCTTT.

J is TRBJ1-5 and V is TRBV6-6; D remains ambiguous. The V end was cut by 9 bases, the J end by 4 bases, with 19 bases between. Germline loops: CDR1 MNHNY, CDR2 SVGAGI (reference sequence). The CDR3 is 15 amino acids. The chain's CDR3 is CASTRTLTENQPQHF. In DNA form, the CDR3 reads TGTGCCAGTACCCGTACGCTGACTGAAAATCAGCCCCAGCATTTT.

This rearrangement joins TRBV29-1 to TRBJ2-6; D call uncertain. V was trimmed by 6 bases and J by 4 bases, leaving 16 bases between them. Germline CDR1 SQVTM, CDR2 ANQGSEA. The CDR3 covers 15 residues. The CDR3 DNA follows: TGCAGCGTCAGCGACGTCGCTCTGGGGGCCAACGTCCTGACTTTC. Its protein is CSVSDVALGANVLTF.

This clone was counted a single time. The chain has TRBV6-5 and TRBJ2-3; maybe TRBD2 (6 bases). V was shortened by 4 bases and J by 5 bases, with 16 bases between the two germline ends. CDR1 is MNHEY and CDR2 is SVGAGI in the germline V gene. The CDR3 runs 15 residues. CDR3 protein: CASSSRRAAGDTQYF. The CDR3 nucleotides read TGTGCCAGCAGTTCAAGGAGGGCCGCGGGAGATACGCAGTATTTT.

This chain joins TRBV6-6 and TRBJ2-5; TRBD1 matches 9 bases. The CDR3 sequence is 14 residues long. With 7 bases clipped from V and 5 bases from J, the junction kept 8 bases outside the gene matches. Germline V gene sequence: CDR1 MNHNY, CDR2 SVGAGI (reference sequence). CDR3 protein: CASTVGQGMETQYF. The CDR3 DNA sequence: TGTGCCAGCACAGTGGGACAGGGCATGGAGACCCAGTACTTC.